The 27 T cell receptor beta chains in this list originate from one sample, sequenced in a study of identical twins (dated by TCRdb to about 2016). Library creation used 5' RACE. These reads were obtained on an Illumina HiSeq 2000. Using fastp trimming at Q25 and MiXCR clonotype assembly, TCRdb reanalyzed the public sequencing data and kept in-frame beta chains. Every CDR3 protein is listed once, alongside the most common genes and DNA of its rows. Here the sample has 690,000 or so distinct CDR3 sequences; about 9.4% occur a single time. Of the sample, approximately 0.94% is held by the ten largest clones. Another study also made use of these data, one on yellow fever vaccine responses in identical twins.

Sequenced material: PBMCs. Receptors were obtained from a young woman in good health.

This clonotype was counted only a few times. This chain uses TRBV4-3 with TRBJ2-7; D could derive from TRBD1 or TRBD2 (5 bases each). In germline, CDR1 is LGHNA, CDR2 YSLEER. The CDR3 loop spans 13 amino acids. V lost 0 bases to trimming and J lost 6 bases, with 9 bases between them. CDR3 coding DNA: TGCGCCAGCAGCCAAGAATGGGGGTCCGAGCAGTACTTC. Amino acid sequence: CASSQEWGSEQYF.

At least ten counts were recorded for this clonotype. The J gene is TRBJ2-5, the V gene TRBV28; 7 bases agree with TRBD1. CDR3 length equals 17 residues. The V and J ends lost 3 bases and 3 bases, in that order; junction bases with no gene match: 13. Per the germline V gene, CDR1 is MDHEN and CDR2 is SYDVKM. CDR3 loop: CASSFHPPTGWEETQYF. The CDR3 DNA follows: TGTGCCAGCAGTTTTCATCCCCCGACAGGGTGGGAAGAGACCCAGTACTTC.

The chain recombines TRBV6-2 or TRBV6-3 with TRBJ2-2, with TRBD1 matching over 8 bases. Germline CDR1 and CDR2: MNHEY and SVGEGT. The CDR3 sequence is 14 residues long. V was pared by 2 bases and J by 7 bases, with 3 bases of the junction left unmatched. The CDR3 protein is CASSYGDRGGELFF. The DNA of the CDR3 is TGTGCCAGCAGTTACGGAGACAGGGGCGGGGAGCTGTTTTTT.

This clonotype was counted many times. V is TRBV10-3 and J is TRBJ2-7; 9 positions match TRBD1. The CDR3 loop spans 16 amino acids. The V gene end was trimmed by 0 bases and the J gene end by 4 bases; junction bases not matched to a gene: 7. Germline CDR1 is ENHRY and CDR2 is SYGVKD. In DNA, the CDR3 is TGTGCCATCAGTGAGTCGGGAGGGACAGGGCTTTACGAGCAGTACTTC. It yields the protein CAISESGGTGLYEQYF.

This clonotype has more than one count but fewer than ten. The rearrangement joins TRBV6-1 to TRBJ2-7; the D is unclear. V was clipped by 5 bases and J by 0 bases, with 14 bases between them. This CDR3 spans 15 amino acids. The germline V gene has CDR1 MNHNS and CDR2 SASEGT. As DNA, the CDR3 is TGTGCCAGCAGTCCCCGCCCAGCGAGCTCCTACGAGCAGTACTTC. Translation: CASSPRPASSYEQYF.

This clonotype was recorded a few times. The chain is built from TRBV4-1 and TRBJ2-7; D is possibly TRBD1 (5 bases). This CDR3 comprises 16 residues. Germline CDR1 MGHRA, CDR2 YSYEKL. Trimming left V 0 bases short and J 0 bases short, with 12 bases between. The CDR3 nucleotides are TGCGCCAGCAGCCAAGACCCGACAGCAAGCTCCTACGAGCAGTACTTC. Its translation is CASSQDPTASSYEQYF.

This chain's CDR3 is CASSTQGGGSSTDTQYF. The CDR3 DNA follows: TGTGCCAGCAGCACCCAGGGGGGGGGCTCAAGCACAGATACGCAGTATTTT. The chain employs TRBV9 and TRBJ2-3; the D call may be TRBD1 or TRBD2 (7 bases each). Trimming removed 4 bases at V and 0 bases at J, with 18 bases between. Germline values: CDR1 SGDLS, CDR2 YYNGEE. CDR3 length: 17 amino acids.

The chain couples TRBV12-3 or TRBV12-4 to TRBJ2-7; D might be TRBD1 (6 bases). The CDR3 is 14 residues long. With 2 bases removed from V and 2 bases from J, the gap between germline ends came to 10 bases. This CDR3 is CASSLSDSAYEQYF. The CDR3 region has the DNA TGTGCCAGCAGTTTATCGGACAGTGCCTACGAGCAGTACTTC.

This chain uses TRBV7-2 with TRBJ2-1; 12 bases map to TRBD2. Trimming took 4 bases from V and 8 from J; bases not matched to a gene: 6. CDR3 length equals 15 residues. Germline lookup yields CDR1 SGHTA and CDR2 FQGNSA. The CDR3 nucleotides read TGTGCCAGCAGCTCTAGCGGGGGGGCTTTTGATGAGCAGTTCTTC. Residues: CASSSSGGAFDEQFF. Full variable domain (outside the CDR3, taken from reference TRBV7-2 and TRBJ2-1): GAGVSQSPSNKVTEKGKDVELRCDPISGHTALYWYRQSLGQGLEFLIYFQGNSAPDKSGLPSDRFSAERTGGSVSTLTIQRTQQEDSAVYLCASSSSGGAFDEQFFGPGTRLTVL.

This clonotype was detected many times. The genes are TRBV2 and TRBJ2-1; D is unresolved. Germline V gene sequence: CDR1 SNHLY, CDR2 FYNNEI. Trimming removed 0 bases at V and 7 bases at J, with 16 bases between. The CDR3 has 16 residues. DNA of the CDR3: TGTGCCAGCAGTGAAGCGCTTGGTTATCCGGGTAATGAGCAGTTCTTC. Translating gives CASSEALGYPGNEQFF.

This clonotype was observed a few times. This rearrangement joins TRBV5-6 to TRBJ1-5; TRBD1 matches at 9 bases. The CDR3 is 16 residues long. Germline V CDR1 and CDR2: SGHDT, YYEEEE. With V trimmed by 4 bases and J by 0 bases, 5 bases remained unmatched. In DNA, the CDR3 is TGTGCCAGCAGCGCCGGGACAGGGATTAGCAATCAGCCCCAGCATTTT. Its protein product is CASSAGTGISNQPQHF.

The CDR3 nucleotides read TGTGCCAGCAGCTTCTCAGGGGGCGCCTACAATGAGCAGTTCTTC. This sequence encodes CASSFSGGAYNEQFF. The chain combines TRBV7-2 with TRBJ2-1, with 8 positions matching TRBD1. The CDR3 consists of 15 residues. From germline, CDR1 is SGHTA and CDR2 FQGNSA. The junction had 3 bases not matched to a gene; V was cut back by 3 bases and J by 2 bases. Full variable domain (outside the CDR3, taken from reference TRBV7-2 and TRBJ2-1): GAGVSQSPSNKVTEKGKDVELRCDPISGHTALYWYRQSLGQGLEFLIYFQGNSAPDKSGLPSDRFSAERTGGSVSTLTIQRTQQEDSAVYLCASSFSGGAYNEQFFGPGTRLTVL.

This clonotype was seen a few times. This chain uses TRBV3-1 with TRBJ2-7, with 8 bases fitting TRBD2. CDR3 length: 15 residues. V gave up 4 bases and J gave up 7 bases; unmatched junction bases: 12. From germline, CDR1 is LGHDT and CDR2 YNNKEL (reference sequence). The CDR3 DNA reads as TGTGCCAGCAGCCTCCGGACTCCCTCGGGGGGGGAGCAGTACTTC. Translated: CASSLRTPSGGEQYF.

The table lists this clonotype with many counts. The chain employs TRBV5-6 and TRBJ2-2; D gene unclear. This CDR3 has 16 amino acids. V lost 1 base and J 4 bases, leaving 14 bases between the germline ends. Germline CDR1 SGHDT, CDR2 YYEEEE. The CDR3 is CASSLIRDEITGELFF. In nucleotides, the CDR3 is TGTGCCAGCAGCTTGATAAGGGATGAGATCACCGGGGAGCTGTTTTTT.

This clonotype was detected only a few times. The chain links TRBV29-1 to TRBJ2-7; D tentatively fits TRBD1 or TRBD2 (5 bases each). The V gene lost 7 bases and the J gene lost 1 base, with 14 bases spanning the gap. The CDR3 is 13 residues long. Germline-derived CDR1 and CDR2 are SQVTM and ANQGSEA. The CDR3, as DNA: TGCAGCGCGCGACAGAGGGCATCCTACGAGCAGTACTTC. This encodes CSARQRASYEQYF.

This clonotype was seen many times. The genes are TRBV5-1 and TRBJ2-7; 7 bases agree with TRBD2. The trim removed 6 bases at V and 9 bases at J, leaving 21 bases unmatched. The CDR3 has 16 amino acids. The germline V gene encodes CDR1 SGHRS and CDR2 YFSETQ. CDR3: CASNLSPGEGGRVQYF. The CDR3 DNA reads TGCGCCAGCAACCTTTCGCCTGGGGAGGGAGGACGGGTGCAGTACTTC.

This clonotype was seen repeatedly, ten times or more. The CDR3 bases are TGTGCCAGCAGCCCTTCTGGCGGGAGGGGAGATACGCAGTATTTT. The encoded protein is CASSPSGGRGDTQYF. The V gene is TRBV3-1, the J gene TRBJ2-3; 9 nucleotides align to TRBD2. Trimming removed 4 bases from V and 5 bases from J; junction bases left unmatched: 7. Germline assignment: CDR1 LGHDT and CDR2 YNNKEL (reference sequence). The CDR3 loop spans 15 amino acids.

This clonotype was counted many times. The chain links TRBV29-1 to TRBJ2-1; the match to TRBD1 covers 9 bases. Unmatched junction bases numbered 4, after V lost 6 bases and J lost 4 bases. This CDR3 region has 13 residues. Germline CDR1 and CDR2: SQVTM and ANQGSEA. The CDR3 region has the DNA TGCAGCGTATGGACAGGGGAGTACAATGAGCAGTTCTTC. This translates into CSVWTGEYNEQFF.

V usage is TRBV29-1 and J usage is TRBJ1-1; 8 bases map to TRBD1. The germline V gene encodes CDR1 SQVTM and CDR2 ANQGSEA. This CDR3 has 13 amino acids. The V segment lost 3 bases and the J segment 4 bases; nucleotides outside the gene matches: 4. The CDR3 region is CSVEDRAATEAFF. DNA of the CDR3: TGCAGCGTTGAGGACAGGGCGGCCACTGAAGCTTTCTTT. The entire variable domain, with the rest obtained from reference TRBV29-1 and TRBJ1-1, is as follows: SAVISQKPSRDICQRGTSLTIQCQVDSQVTMMFWYRQQPGQSLTLIATANQGSEATYESGFVIDKFPISRPNLTFSTLTVSNMSPEDSSIYLCSVEDRAATEAFFGQGTRLTVV.

The chain carries TRBV29-1 and TRBJ2-7; TRBD1 matches 9 bases. CDR1 and CDR2 (germline): SQVTM, ANQGSEA. The CDR3 spans 14 residues. V dropped 7 bases and J dropped 1; count of bases not matched to a gene: 8. Written as DNA, the CDR3 is TGCAGCGCTAACAGGGGGCGCGAATCCTACGAGCAGTACTTC. Translated: CSANRGRESYEQYF.

This clonotype was recorded at least ten times. The chain carries TRBV5-1 and TRBJ2-1; 7 bases are shared with TRBD2. The V gene's germline CDR1 is SGHRS and CDR2 YFSETQ. The CDR3 runs to 13 residues. The V gene end was trimmed by 4 bases and the J gene end by 6 bases; junction bases not matched to a gene: 4. The CDR3 DNA sequence: TGCGCCAGCAGCATCGGACTAGTCAATGAGCAGTTCTTC. This gives the protein CASSIGLVNEQFF.

This clonotype has just a few counts. V and J are TRBV24-1 and TRBJ2-3; 9 bases fit TRBD1. Germline V lookup: CDR1 KGHDR, CDR2 SFDVKD. With V trimmed by 4 bases and J by 1 base, 5 bases remained unmatched. The length of the CDR3 is 16 residues. The CDR3 sequence is CATSDVQGAGTDTQYF. The CDR3 DNA sequence: TGTGCCACCAGTGACGTACAGGGGGCCGGCACAGATACGCAGTATTTT.

This clonotype appeared many times. V gene TRBV5-1 combines with J gene TRBJ2-7; the D is unclear. This CDR3 is 12 amino acids long. Germline V gene data show CDR1 as SGHRS and CDR2 as YFSETQ. V was pared by 0 bases and J by 5 bases, with 6 bases between. CDR3: CASSLGLDEQYF. The DNA of the CDR3 is TGCGCCAGCAGCTTGGGTTTGGACGAGCAGTACTTC.

This chain joins TRBV12-5 and TRBJ2-3; D is undetermined. The CDR3 covers 11 residues. The germline V gene has CDR1 LGHNT and CDR2 FRNRAP. V lost 7 bases, J lost 1 base, and 3 bases lay in between. The CDR3 DNA sequence: TGTGCTAGTGCTCGCACAGATACGCAGTATTTT. Its protein product is CASARTDTQYF.

This clonotype was observed many times. This rearrangement joins TRBV7-2 to TRBJ2-3; D is possibly TRBD2 (5 bases). V dropped 5 bases and J dropped 2 bases, with 11 bases sitting between them. From germline, CDR1 is SGHTA and CDR2 FQGNSA. The CDR3 extends over 14 amino acids. The DNA of the CDR3 is TGTGCCAGCAGCCGTGGACTTGACACAGATACGCAGTATTTT. Translating it yields CASSRGLDTDTQYF. Filled out from reference TRBV7-2 and TRBJ2-3, the complete variable domain reads GAGVSQSPSNKVTEKGKDVELRCDPISGHTALYWYRQSLGQGLEFLIYFQGNSAPDKSGLPSDRFSAERTGGSVSTLTIQRTQQEDSAVYLCASSRGLDTDTQYFGPGTRLTVL.

This sequence joins TRBV9 and TRBJ2-7, with D tentatively TRBD1 or TRBD2 (6 bases each). Germline V lookup: CDR1 SGDLS, CDR2 YYNGEE. The CDR3 sequence is 15 residues long. V lost 0 bases and J lost 4, with 14 bases in between. CDR3 sequence (DNA): TGTGCCAGCAGCGTAGGGCGGGACATACTGTACGAGCAGTACTTC. Its protein product is CASSVGRDILYEQYF.

DNA of the CDR3: TGTGCCAGCAGCTTAGCGGACTTGTACTTGAACACCGGGGAGCTGTTTTTT. Its translation: CASSLADLYLNTGELFF. The chain combines TRBV7-2 with TRBJ2-2; maybe TRBD2 (5 bases). CDR3 length: 17 residues. Germline V gene sequence: CDR1 SGHTA, CDR2 FQGNSA. V shed 0 bases and J shed 1 base, with 12 bases lying between them. The entire variable domain, with the rest obtained from reference TRBV7-2 and TRBJ2-2, is as follows: GAGVSQSPSNKVTEKGKDVELRCDPISGHTALYWYRQSLGQGLEFLIYFQGNSAPDKSGLPSDRFSAERTGGSVSTLTIQRTQQEDSAVYLCASSLADLYLNTGELFFGEGSRLTVL.